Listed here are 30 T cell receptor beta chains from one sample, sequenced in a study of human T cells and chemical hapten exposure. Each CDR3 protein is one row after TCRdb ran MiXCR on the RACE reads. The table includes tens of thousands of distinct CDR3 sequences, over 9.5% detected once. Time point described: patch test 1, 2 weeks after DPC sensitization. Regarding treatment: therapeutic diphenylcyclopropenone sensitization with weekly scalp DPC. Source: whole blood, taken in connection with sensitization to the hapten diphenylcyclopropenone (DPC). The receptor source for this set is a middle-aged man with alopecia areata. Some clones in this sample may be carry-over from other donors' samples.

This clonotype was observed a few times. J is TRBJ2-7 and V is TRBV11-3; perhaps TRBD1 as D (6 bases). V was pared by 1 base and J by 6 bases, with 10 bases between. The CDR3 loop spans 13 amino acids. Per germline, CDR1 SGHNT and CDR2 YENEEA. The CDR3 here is CASSLGPRGEQYV. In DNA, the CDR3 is TGTGCCAGCAGCTTAGGCCCCAGGGGCGAGCAGTACGTC.

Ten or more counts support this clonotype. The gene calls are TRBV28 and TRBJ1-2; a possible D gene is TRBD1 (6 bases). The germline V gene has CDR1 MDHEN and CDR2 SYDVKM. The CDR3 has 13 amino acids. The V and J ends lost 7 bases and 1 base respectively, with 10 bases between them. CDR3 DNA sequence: TGTGCCAGCATCGCACAGGGTAACTATGGCTACACCTTC. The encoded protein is CASIAQGNYGYTF.

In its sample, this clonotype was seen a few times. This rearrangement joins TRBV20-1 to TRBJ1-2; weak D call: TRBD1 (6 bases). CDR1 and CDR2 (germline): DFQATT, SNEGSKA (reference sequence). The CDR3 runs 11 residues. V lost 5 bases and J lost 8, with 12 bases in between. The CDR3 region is CSARNREGYTF. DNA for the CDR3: TGCAGTGCTCGTAACAGGGAGGGCTACACCTTC.

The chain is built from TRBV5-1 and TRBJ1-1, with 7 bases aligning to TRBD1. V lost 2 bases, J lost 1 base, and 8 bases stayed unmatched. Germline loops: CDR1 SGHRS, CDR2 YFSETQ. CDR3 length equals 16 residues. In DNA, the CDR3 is TGCGCCAGCAGCTTTTTTGAGGGGGCCGCGAACACTGAAGCTTTCTTT. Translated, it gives CASSFFEGAANTEAFF.

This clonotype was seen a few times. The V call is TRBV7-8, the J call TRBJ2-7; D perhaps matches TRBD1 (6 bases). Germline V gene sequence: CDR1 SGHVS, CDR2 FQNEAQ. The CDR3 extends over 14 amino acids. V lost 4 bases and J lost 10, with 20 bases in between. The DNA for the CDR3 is TGTGCCAGCAGCTCGTCCCCGCAGGGGACCGAACAGTACTTC. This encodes CASSSSPQGTEQYF.

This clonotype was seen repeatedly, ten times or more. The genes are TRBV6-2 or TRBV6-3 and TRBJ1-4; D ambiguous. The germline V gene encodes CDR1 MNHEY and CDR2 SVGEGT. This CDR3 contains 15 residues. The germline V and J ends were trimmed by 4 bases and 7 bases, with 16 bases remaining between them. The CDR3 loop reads CASSSRQRGGEKLFF. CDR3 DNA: TGTGCCAGCAGTTCCCGCCAACGGGGAGGTGAAAAACTGTTTTTT.

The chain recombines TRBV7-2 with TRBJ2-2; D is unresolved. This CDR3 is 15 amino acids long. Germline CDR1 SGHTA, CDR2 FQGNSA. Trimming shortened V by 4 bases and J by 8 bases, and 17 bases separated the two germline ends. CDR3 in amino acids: CASSSQSYSGGELFF. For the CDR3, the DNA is TGTGCCAGCAGCTCACAAAGCTACTCGGGTGGGGAGCTGTTTTTT.

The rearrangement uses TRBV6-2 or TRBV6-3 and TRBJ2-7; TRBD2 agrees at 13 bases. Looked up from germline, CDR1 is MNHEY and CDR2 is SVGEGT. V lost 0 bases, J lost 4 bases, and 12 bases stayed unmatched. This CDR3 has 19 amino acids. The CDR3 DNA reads TGTGCCAGCAGTTACTCGTCAATTGGACTAGCGGGAGATGCGTACGAGCAGTACTTC. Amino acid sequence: CASSYSSIGLAGDAYEQYF.

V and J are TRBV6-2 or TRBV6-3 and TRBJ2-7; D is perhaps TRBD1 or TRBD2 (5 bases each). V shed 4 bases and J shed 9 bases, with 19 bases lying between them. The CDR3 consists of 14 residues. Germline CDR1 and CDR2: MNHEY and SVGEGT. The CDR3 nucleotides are TGTGCCAGCAGTTCCGGGACCGGGATACGAGGGCAGTACTTC. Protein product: CASSSGTGIRGQYF.

The CDR3 bases are TGCGCCAGCAGCCCTACAGGGCGCCCCTCCTACAATGAGCAGTTCTTC. This gives the protein CASSPTGRPSYNEQFF. The chain employs TRBV5-1 and TRBJ2-1; maybe TRBD1 (6 bases). The CDR3 length is 16 residues. The ends were cut back, 4 bases at V and 0 bases at J, with 14 bases in the middle. The germline V gene encodes CDR1 SGHRS and CDR2 YFSETQ.

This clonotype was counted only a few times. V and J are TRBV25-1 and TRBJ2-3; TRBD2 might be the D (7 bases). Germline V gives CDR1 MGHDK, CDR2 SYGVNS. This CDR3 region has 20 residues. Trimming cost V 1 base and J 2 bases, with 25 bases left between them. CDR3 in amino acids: CASSEFKGGPSGTYTDTQYF. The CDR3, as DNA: TGTGCCAGCAGTGAATTTAAGGGGGGACCTAGCGGAACATACACAGATACGCAGTATTTT.

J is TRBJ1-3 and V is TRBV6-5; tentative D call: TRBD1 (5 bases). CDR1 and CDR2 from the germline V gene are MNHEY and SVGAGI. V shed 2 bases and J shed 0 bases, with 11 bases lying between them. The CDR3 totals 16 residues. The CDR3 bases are TGTGCCAGCAGTTACGGGGCTGGAATCTCTGGAAACACCATATATTTT. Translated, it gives CASSYGAGISGNTIYF.

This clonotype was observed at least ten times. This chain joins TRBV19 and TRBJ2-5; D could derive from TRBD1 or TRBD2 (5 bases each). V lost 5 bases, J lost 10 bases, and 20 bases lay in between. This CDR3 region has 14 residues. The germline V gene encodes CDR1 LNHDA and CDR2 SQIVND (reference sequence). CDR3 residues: CASSLGTSPEDQYF. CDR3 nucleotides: TGTGCCAGTAGTCTCGGGACCTCACCAGAAGACCAGTACTTC. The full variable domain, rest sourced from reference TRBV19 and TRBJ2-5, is DGGITQSPKYLFRKEGQNVTLSCEQNLNHDAMYWYRQDPGQGLRLIYYSQIVNDFQKGDIAEGYSVSREKKESFPLTVTSAQKNPTAFYLCASSLGTSPEDQYFGPGTRLLVL.

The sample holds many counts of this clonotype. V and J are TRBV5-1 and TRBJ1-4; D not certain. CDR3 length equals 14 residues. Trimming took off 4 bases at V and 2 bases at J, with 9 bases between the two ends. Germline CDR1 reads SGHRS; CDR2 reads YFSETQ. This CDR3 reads CASSPGSTNEKLFF. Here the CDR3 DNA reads TGCGCCAGCAGCCCCGGCTCTACTAATGAAAAACTGTTTTTT.

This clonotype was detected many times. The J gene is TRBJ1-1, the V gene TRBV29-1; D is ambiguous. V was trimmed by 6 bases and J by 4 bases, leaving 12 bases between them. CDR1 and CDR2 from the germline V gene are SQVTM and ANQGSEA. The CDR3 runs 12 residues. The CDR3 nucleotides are TGCAGCGTCCAGAGATCGGGCACTGAAGCTTTCTTT. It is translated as CSVQRSGTEAFF.

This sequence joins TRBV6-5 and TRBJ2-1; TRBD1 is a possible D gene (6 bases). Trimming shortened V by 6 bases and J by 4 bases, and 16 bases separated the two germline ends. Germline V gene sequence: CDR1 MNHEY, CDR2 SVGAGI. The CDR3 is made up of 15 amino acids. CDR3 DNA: TGTGCCAGCAGACCTACAGGGAATCCTTACAATGAGCAGTTCTTC. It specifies CASRPTGNPYNEQFF.

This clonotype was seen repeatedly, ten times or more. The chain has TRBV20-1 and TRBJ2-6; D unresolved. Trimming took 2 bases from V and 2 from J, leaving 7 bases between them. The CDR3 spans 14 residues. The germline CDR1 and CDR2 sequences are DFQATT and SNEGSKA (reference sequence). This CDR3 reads CSARIETGANVLTF. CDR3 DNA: TGCAGTGCTAGAATCGAGACTGGGGCCAACGTCCTGACTTTC.

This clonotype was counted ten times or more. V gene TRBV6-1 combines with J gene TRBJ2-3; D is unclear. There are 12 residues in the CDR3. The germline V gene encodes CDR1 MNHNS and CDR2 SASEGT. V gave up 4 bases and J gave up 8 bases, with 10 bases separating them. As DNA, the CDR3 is TGTGCCAGCAGTGCTCTCGGAAGTACGCAGTATTTT. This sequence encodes CASSALGSTQYF.

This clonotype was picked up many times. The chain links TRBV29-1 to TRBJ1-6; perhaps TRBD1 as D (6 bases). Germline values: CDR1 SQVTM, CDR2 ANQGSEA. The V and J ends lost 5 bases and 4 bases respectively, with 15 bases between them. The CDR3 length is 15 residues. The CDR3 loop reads CSVKAGDTYNSPLHF. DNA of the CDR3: TGCAGCGTTAAGGCCGGGGACACATATAATTCACCCCTCCACTTT.

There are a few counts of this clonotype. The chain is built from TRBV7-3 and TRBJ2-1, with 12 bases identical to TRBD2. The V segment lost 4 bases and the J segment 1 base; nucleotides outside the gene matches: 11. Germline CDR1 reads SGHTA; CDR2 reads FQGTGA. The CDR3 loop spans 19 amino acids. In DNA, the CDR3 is TGTGCCAGCAGCTCACAGACCTCCCTAGCGGGAGGGTCCTACAATGAGCAGTTCTTC. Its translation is CASSSQTSLAGGSYNEQFF.

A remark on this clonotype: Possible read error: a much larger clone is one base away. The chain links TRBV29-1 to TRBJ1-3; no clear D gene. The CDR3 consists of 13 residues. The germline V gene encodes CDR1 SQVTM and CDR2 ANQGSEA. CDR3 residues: CSIEAFSGNTIYF. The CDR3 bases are TGCAGCATTGAGGCCTTTTCTGGAAACACCATATATTTT.

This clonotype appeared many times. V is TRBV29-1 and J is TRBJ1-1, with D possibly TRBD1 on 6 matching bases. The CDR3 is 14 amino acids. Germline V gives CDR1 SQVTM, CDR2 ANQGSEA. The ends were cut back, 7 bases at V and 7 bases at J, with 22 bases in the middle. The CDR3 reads CSATGQIGFFEAFF. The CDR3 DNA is TGCAGCGCCACCGGACAGATAGGTTTTTTTGAAGCTTTCTTT.

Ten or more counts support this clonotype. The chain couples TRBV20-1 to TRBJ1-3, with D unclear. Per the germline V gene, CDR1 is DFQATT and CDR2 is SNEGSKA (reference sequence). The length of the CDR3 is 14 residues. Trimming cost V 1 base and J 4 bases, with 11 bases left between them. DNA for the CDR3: TGCAGTGCTAGAGTGGAGGCCAGGGGAAACACCATATATTTT. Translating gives CSARVEARGNTIYF.

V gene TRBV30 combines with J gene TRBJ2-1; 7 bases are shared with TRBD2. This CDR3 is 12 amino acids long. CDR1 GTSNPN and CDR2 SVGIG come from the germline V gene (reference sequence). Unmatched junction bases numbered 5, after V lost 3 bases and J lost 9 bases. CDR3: CAWRGSGPEQFF. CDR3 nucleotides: TGTGCCTGGAGAGGTAGCGGGCCTGAGCAGTTCTTC.

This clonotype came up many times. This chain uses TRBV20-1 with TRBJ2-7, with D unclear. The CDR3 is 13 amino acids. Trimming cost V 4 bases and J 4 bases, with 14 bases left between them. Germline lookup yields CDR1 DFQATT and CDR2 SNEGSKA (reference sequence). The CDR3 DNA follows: TGCAGTGCTAAGCACCCAAGACCATACGAGCAGTACTTC. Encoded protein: CSAKHPRPYEQYF.

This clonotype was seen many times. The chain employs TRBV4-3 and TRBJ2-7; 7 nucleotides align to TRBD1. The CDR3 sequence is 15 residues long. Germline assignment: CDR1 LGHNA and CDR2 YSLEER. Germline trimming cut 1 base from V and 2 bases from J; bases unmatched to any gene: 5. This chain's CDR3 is CASSQAGTATYEQYF. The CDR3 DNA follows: TGCGCCAGCAGCCAAGCCGGGACAGCCACCTACGAGCAGTACTTC.

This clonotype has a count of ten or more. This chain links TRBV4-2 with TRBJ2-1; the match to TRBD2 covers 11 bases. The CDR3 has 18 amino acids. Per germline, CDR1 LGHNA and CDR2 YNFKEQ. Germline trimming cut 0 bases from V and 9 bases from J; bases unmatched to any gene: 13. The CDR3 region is CASSQERLAGGWGGEQFF. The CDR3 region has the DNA TGTGCCAGCAGCCAAGAGAGATTAGCGGGAGGGTGGGGCGGTGAGCAGTTCTTC.

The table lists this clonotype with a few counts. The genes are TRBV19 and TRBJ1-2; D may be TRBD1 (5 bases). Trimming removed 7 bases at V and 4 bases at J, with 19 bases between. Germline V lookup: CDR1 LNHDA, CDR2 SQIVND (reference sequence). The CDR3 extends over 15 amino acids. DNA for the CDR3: TGTGCCAGTATCCCCGACTTTTCAGGGCGCTATGGCTACACCTTC. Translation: CASIPDFSGRYGYTF.

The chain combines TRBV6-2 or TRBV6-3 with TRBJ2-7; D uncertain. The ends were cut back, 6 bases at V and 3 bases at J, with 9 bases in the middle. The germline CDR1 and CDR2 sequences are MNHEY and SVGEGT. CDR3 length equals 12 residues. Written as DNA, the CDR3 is TGTGCCAGCAGAGACGGATACTACGAGCAGTACGTC. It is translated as CASRDGYYEQYV.

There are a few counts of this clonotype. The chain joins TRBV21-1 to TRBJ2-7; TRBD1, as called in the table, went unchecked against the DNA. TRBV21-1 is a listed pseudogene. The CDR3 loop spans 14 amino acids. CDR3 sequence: CASSKLDRVYEQYV. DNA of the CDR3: TGTGCCAGCAGCAAACTAGACAGGGTGTACGAGCAGTACGTC.